Listed here is a single T cell receptor beta chain. This entry is derived from a study of T cell changes during pregnancy in multiple sclerosis. The CDR3 is 16 residues long. CDR1 GTSNPN and CDR2 SVGIG come from the germline V gene (reference sequence). Trimming shortened V by 3 bases and J by 6 bases, and 22 bases separated the two germline ends. Produced via immunoSEQ multiplex PCR; TCRdb's table is partial and in-frame only. The table includes about 62,000 clones, about 88% detected once. This sequence originates from a female donor with multiple sclerosis, enrolled in a pregnancy study. The chain has TRBV30 and TRBJ2-3; perhaps TRBD2 as D (6 bases). The sample here was peripheral blood, taken in the first trimester of pregnancy. The CDR3 DNA reads TGTGCCTGGAGGGGGCTGAAGTCGGGGCGGGGTGATACGCAGTATTTT. Protein: CAWRGLKSGRGDTQYF.